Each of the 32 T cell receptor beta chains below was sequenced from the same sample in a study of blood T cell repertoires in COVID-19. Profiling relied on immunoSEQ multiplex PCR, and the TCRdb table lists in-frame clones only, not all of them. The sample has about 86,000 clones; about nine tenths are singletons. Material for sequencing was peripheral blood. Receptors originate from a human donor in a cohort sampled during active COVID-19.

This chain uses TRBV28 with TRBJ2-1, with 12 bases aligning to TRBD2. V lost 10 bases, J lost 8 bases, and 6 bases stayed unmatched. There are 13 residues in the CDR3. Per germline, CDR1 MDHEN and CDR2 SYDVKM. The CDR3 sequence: CATRLAGDYEQFF. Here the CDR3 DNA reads TGTGCCACCAGACTAGCGGGAGACTATGAGCAGTTCTTC.

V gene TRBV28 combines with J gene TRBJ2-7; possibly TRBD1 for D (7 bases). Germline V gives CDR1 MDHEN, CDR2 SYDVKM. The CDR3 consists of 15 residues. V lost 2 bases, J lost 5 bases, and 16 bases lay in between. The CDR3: CASSLRAGGTDEQYF. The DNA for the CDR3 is TGTGCCAGCAGTTTAAGGGCAGGGGGGACCGACGAGCAGTACTTC.

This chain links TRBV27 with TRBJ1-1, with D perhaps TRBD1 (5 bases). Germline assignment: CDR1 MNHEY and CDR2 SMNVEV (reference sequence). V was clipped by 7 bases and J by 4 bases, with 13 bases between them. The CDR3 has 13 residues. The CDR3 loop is CASKFQGSTEAFF. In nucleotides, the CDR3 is TGTGCCAGCAAATTCCAGGGTTCCACTGAAGCTTTCTTT.

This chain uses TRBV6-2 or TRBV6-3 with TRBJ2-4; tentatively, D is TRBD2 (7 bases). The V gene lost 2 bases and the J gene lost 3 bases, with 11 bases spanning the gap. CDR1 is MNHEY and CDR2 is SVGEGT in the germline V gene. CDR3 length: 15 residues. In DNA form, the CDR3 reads TGTGCCAGCAGTTACGGGGGGGCGGTCAAAAACATTCAGTACTTC. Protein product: CASSYGGAVKNIQYF.

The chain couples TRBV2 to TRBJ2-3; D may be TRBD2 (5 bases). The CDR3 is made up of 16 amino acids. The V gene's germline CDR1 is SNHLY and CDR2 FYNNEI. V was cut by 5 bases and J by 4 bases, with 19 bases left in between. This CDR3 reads CASSWTYRLGADTQYF. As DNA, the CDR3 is TGTGCCAGCAGTTGGACTTACCGTCTCGGAGCAGATACGCAGTATTTT.

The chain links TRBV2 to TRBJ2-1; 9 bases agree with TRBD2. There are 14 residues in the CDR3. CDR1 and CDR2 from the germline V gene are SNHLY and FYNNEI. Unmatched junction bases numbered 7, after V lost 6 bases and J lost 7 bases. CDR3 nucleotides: TGTGCCAGCAGCCCGGGACTAGCTAGGAATGAGCAGTTCTTC. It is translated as CASSPGLARNEQFF. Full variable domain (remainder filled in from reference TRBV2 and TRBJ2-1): EPEVTQTPSHQVTQMGQEVILRCVPISNHLYFYWYRQILGQKVEFLVSFYNNEISEKSEIFDDQFSVERPDGSNFTLKIRSTKLEDSAMYFCASSPGLARNEQFFGPGTRLTVL.

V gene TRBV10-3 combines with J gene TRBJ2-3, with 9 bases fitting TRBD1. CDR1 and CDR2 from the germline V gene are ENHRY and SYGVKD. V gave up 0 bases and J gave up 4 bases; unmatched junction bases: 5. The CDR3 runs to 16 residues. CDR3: CAISESPTGGADTQYF. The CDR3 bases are TGTGCCATCAGTGAGTCGCCGACAGGGGGAGCAGATACGCAGTATTTT.

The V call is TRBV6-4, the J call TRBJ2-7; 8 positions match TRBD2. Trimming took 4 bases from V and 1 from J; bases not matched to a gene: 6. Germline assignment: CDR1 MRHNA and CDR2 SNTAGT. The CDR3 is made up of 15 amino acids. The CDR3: CASSVPLAGSYEQYF. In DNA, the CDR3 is TGTGCCAGCAGTGTGCCCTTAGCGGGATCCTACGAGCAGTACTTC.

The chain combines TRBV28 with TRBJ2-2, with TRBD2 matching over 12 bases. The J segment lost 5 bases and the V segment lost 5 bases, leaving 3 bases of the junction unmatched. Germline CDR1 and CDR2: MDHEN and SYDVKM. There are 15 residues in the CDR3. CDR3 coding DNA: TGTGCCAGCAGTCGTGGGACTAGCGGGACCGGGGAGCTGTTTTTT. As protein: CASSRGTSGTGELFF. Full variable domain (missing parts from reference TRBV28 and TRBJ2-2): DVKVTQSSRYLVKRTGEKVFLECVQDMDHENMFWYRQDPGLGLRLIYFSYDVKMKEKGDIPEGYSVSREKKERFSLILESASTNQTSMYLCASSRGTSGTGELFFGEGSRLTVL.

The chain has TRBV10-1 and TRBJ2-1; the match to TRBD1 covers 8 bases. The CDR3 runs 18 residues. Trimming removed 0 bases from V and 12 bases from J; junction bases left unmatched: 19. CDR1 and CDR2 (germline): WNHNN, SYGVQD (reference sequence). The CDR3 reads CASSESNSVGQGTLGQFF. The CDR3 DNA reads TGCGCCAGCAGTGAGTCGAATTCGGTAGGACAGGGCACTCTTGGGCAGTTCTTC.

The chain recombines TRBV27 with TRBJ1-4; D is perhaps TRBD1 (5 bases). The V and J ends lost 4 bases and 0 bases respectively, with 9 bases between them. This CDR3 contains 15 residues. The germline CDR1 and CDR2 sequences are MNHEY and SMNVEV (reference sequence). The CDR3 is CASSYGGTTNEKLFF. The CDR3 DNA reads TGTGCCAGCAGTTACGGGGGAACAACTAATGAAAAACTGTTTTTT. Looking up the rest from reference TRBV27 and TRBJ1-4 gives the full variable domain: EAQVTQNPRYLITVTGKKLTVTCSQNMNHEYMSWYRQDPGLGLRQIYYSMNVEVTDKGDVPEGYKVSRKEKRNFPLILESPSPNQTSLYFCASSYGGTTNEKLFFGSGTQLSVL.

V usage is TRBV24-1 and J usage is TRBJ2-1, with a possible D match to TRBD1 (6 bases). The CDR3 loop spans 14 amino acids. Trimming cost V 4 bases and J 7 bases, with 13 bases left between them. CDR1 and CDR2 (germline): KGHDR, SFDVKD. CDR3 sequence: CATSEGGARNEQFF. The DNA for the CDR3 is TGTGCCACCAGTGAAGGGGGAGCTCGGAATGAGCAGTTCTTC.

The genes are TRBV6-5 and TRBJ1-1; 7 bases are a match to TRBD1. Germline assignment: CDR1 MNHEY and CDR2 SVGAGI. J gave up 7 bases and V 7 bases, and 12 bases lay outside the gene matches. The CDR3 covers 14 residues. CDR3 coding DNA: TGTGCCAGCACCACCAGGGGGGCCACTTATGAAGCTTTCTTT. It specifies CASTTRGATYEAFF.

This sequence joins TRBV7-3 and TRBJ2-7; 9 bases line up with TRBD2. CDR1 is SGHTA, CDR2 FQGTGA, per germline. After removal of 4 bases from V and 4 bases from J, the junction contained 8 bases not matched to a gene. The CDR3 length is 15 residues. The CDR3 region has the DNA TGTGCCAGCAGCTCTGCTAGCGGGACCAGATACGAGCAGTACTTC. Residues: CASSSASGTRYEQYF.

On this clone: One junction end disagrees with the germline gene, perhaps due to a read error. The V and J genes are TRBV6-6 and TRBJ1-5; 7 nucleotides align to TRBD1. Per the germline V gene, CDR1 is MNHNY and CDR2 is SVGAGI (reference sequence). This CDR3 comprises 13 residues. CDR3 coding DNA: TGTGCCAGCGCCGGAGGGGGCAACCAGCCCCAGCATTTT. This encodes CASAGGGNQPQHF.

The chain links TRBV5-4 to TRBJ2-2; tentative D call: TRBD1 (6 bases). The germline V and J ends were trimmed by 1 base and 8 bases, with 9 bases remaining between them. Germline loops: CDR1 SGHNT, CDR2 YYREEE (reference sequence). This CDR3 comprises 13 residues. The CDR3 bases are TGTGCCAGCAGCTTGACAGGGTTGGGGGAGCTGTTTTTT. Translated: CASSLTGLGELFF.

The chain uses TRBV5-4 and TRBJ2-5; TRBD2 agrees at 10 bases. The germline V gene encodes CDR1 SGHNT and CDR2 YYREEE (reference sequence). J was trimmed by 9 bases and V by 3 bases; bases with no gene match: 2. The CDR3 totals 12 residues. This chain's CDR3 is CASSSGLAAQYF. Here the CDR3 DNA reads TGTGCCAGCAGCTCCGGACTAGCGGCCCAGTACTTC.

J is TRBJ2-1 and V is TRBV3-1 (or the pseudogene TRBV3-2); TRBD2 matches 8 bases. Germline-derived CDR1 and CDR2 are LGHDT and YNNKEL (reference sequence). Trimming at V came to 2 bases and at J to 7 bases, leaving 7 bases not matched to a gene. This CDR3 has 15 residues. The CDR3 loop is CASSQRSGRVNEQFF. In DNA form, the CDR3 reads TGTGCCAGCAGCCAAAGAAGCGGGAGAGTGAATGAGCAGTTCTTC.

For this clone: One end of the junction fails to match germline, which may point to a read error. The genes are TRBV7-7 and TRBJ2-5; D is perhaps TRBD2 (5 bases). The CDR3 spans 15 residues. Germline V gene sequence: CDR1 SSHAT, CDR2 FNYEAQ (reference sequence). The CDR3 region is CASSPGAGSRETQYF. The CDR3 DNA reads TGTGCTAGCAGCCCGGGTGCGGGCTCTAGAGAGACCCAGTACTTC. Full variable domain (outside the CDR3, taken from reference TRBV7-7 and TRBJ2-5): GAGVSQSPRYKVTKRGQDVTLRCDPISSHATLYWYQQALGQGPEFLTYFNYEAQPDKSGLPSDRFSAERPEGSISTLTIQRTEQRDSAMYRCASSPGAGSRETQYFGPGTRLLVL.

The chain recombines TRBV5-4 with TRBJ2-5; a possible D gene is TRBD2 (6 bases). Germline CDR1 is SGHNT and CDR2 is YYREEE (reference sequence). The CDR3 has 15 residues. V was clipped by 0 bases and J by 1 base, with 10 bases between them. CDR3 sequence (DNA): TGTGCCAGCAGCTTGGGGGGAGGCGGCCAAGAGACCCAGTACTTC. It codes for CASSLGGGGQETQYF.

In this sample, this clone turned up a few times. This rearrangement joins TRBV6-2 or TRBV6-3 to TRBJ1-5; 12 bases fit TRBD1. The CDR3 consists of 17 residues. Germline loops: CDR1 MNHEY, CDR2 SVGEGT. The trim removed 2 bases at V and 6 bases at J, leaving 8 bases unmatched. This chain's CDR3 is CASSYASGTGGGQPQHF. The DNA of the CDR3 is TGTGCCAGCAGTTACGCGTCAGGGACAGGGGGCGGTCAGCCCCAGCATTTT.

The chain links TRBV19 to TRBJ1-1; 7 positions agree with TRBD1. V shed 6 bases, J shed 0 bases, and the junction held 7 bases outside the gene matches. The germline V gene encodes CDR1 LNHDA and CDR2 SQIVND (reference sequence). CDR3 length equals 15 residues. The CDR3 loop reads CASRHPGQMNTEAFF. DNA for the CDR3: TGTGCCAGTAGACATCCGGGACAGATGAACACTGAAGCTTTCTTT.

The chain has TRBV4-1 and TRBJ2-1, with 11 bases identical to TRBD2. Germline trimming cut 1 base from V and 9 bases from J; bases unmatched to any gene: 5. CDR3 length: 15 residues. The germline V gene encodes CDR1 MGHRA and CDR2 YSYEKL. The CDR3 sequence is CASSQGTSGRTEQFF. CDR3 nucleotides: TGCGCCAGCAGCCAAGGCACTAGCGGGAGAACTGAGCAGTTCTTC.

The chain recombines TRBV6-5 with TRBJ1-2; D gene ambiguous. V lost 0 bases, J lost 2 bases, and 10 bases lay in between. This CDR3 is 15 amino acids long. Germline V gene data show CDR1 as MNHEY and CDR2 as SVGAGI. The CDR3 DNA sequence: TGTGCCAGCAGTTACTCGAGGCAGAGGAACTATGGCTACACCTTC. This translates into CASSYSRQRNYGYTF.

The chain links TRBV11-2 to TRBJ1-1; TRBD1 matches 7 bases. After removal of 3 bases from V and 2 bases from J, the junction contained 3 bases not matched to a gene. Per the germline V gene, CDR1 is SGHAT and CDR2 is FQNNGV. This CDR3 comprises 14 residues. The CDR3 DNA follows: TGTGCCAGCAGCTTTACAGGGGCTAACACTGAAGCTTTCTTT. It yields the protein CASSFTGANTEAFF.

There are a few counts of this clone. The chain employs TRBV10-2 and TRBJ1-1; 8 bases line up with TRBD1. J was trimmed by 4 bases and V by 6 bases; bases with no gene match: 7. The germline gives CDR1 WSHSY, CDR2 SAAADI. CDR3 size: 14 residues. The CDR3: CASSGQGGSTEAFF. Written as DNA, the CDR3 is TGCGCCAGCAGCGGACAGGGTGGAAGCACTGAAGCTTTCTTT.

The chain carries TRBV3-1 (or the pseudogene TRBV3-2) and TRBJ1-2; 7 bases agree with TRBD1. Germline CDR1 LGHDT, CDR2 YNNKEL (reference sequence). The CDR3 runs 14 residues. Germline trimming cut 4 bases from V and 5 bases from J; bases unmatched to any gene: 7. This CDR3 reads CASSPQGSSYGYTF. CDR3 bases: TGTGCCAGCAGCCCACAGGGGTCGTCTTATGGCTACACCTTC.

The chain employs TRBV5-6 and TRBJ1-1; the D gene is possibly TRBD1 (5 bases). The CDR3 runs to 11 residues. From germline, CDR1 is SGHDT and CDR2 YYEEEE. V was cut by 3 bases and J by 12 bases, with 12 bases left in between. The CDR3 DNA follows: TGTGCCAGCAGCTGGCAGGGAATAACTTTCTTT. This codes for CASSWQGITFF. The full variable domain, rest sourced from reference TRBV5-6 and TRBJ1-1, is DAGVTQSPTHLIKTRGQQVTLRCSPKSGHDTVSWYQQALGQGPQFIFQYYEEEERQRGNFPDRFSGHQFPNYSSELNVNALLLGDSALYLCASSWQGITFFGQGTRLTVV.

The CDR3 loop is CASRSGGPYNEQFF. CDR3 DNA: TGTGCCAGCAGGAGCGGGGGACCCTACAATGAGCAGTTCTTC. The genes are TRBV2 and TRBJ2-1; TRBD2 matches 8 bases. The CDR3 sequence is 14 residues long. The V gene's germline CDR1 is SNHLY and CDR2 FYNNEI. Trimming cost V 6 bases and J 2 bases; bases outside gene matches: 3.

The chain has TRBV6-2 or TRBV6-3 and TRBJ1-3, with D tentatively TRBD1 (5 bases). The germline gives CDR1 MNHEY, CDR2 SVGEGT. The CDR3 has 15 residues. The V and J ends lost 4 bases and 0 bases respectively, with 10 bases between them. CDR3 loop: CASSWGQGSGNTIYF. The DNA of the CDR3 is TGTGCCAGCAGTTGGGGTCAGGGCTCTGGAAACACCATATATTTT.

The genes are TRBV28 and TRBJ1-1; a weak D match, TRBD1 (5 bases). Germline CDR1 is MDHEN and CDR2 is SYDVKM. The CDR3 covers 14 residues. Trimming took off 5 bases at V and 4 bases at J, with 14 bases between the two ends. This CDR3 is CASSPSGGSTEAFF. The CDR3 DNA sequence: TGTGCCAGCAGTCCCAGTGGGGGGTCCACTGAAGCTTTCTTT.

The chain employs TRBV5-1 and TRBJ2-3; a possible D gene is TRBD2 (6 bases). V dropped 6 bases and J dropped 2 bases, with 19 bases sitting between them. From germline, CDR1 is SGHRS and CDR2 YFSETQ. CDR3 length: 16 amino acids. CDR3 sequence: CASKEGGSLDTDTQYF. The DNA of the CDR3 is TGCGCCAGCAAGGAGGGAGGAAGTCTAGACACAGATACGCAGTATTTT.